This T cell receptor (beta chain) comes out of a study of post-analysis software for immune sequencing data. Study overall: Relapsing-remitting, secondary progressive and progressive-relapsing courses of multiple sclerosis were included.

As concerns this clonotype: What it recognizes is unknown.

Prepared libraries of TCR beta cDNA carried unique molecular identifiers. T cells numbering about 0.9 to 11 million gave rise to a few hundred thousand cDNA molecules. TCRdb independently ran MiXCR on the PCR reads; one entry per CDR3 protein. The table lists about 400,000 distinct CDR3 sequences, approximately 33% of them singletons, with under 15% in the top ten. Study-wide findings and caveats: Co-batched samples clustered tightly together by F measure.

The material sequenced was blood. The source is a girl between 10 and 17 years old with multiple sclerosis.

CDR3 amino acids: CASGDRGREQYF. The CDR3 nucleotides are TGTGCCAGCGGAGACAGGGGGCGAGAGCAGTACTTC. The genes are TRBV27 and TRBJ2-7, with TRBD1 matching 10 bases. Germline V gene lookup returns CDR1 MNHEY and CDR2 SMNVEV (reference sequence). This CDR3 has 12 residues. The V and J ends lost 8 bases and 7 bases, in that order; junction bases with no gene match: 5.